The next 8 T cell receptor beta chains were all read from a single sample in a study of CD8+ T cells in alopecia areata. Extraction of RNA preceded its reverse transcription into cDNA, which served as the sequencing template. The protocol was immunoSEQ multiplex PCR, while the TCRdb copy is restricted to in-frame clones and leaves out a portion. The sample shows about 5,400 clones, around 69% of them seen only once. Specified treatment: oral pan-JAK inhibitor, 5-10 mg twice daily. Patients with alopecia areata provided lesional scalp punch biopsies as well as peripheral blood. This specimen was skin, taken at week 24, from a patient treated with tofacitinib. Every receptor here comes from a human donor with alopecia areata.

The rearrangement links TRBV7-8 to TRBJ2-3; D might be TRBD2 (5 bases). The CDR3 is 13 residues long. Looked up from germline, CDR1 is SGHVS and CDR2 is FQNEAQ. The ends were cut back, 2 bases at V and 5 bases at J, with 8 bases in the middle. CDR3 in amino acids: CASSLLAGDTQYF. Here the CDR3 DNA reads TGTGCCAGCAGCTTACTGGCGGGAGATACGCAGTATTTT.

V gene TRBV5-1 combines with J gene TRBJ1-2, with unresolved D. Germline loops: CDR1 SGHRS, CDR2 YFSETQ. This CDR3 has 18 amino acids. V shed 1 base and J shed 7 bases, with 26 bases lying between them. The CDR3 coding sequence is TGCGCCAGCAGCTTGAGCTTCCGGTGGAGCATCGAAGTCTCTGGCTACACCTTC. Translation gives CASSLSFRWSIEVSGYTF.

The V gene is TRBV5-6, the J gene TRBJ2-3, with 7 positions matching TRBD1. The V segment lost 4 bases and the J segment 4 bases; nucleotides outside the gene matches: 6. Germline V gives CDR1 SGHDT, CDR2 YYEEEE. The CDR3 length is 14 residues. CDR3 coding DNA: TGTGCCAGCAGCAACACAGGGGACGCAGATACGCAGTATTTT. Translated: CASSNTGDADTQYF.

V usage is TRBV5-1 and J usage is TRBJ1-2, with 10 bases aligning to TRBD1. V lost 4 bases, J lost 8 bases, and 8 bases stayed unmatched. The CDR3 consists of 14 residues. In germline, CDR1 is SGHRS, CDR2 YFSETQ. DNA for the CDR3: TGCGCCAGCAGCCCTGGACAGGGGGTTAGGGGCTACACCTTC. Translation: CASSPGQGVRGYTF.

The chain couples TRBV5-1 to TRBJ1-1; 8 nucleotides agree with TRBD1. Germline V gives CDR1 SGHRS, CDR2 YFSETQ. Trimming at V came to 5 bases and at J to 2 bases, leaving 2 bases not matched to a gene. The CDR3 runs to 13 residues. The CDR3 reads CASRTGANTEAFF. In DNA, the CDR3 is TGCGCCAGCAGGACAGGGGCCAACACTGAAGCTTTCTTT.

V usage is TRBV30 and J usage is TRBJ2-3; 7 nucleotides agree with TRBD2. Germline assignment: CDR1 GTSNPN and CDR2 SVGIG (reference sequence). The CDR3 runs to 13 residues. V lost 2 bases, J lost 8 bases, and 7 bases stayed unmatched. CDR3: CAWSPGLEATQYF. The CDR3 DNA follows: TGTGCCTGGAGTCCAGGACTAGAGGCTACGCAGTATTTT.

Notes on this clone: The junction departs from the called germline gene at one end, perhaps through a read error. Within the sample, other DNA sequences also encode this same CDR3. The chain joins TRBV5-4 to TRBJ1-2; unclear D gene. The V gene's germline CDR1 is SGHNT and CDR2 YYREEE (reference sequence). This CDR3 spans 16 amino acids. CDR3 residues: CASNNSIPGKTYGYTF. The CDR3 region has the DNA TGTGCTAGCAATAATTCCATACCAGGAAAGACCTATGGCTACACCTTC.

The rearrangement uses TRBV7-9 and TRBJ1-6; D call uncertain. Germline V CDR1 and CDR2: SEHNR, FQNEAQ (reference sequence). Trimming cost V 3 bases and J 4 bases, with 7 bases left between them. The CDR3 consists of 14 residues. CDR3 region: CASSLEQYNSPLHF. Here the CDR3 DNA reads TGTGCCAGCAGCTTGGAACAGTATAATTCACCCCTCCACTTT.